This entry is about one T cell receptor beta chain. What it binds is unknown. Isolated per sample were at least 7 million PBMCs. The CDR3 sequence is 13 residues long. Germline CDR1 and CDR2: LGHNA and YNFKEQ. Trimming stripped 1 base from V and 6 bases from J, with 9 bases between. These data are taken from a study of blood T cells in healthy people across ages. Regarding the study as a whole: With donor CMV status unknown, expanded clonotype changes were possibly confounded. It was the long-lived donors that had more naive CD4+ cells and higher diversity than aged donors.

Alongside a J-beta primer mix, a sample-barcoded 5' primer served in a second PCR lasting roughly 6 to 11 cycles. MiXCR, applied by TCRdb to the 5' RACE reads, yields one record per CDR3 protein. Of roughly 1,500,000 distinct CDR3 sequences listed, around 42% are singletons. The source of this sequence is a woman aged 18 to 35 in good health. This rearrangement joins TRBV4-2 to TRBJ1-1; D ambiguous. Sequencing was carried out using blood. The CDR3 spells CASSQAEGPEAFF. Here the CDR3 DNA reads TGTGCCAGCAGCCAAGCTGAGGGTCCTGAAGCTTTCTTT.